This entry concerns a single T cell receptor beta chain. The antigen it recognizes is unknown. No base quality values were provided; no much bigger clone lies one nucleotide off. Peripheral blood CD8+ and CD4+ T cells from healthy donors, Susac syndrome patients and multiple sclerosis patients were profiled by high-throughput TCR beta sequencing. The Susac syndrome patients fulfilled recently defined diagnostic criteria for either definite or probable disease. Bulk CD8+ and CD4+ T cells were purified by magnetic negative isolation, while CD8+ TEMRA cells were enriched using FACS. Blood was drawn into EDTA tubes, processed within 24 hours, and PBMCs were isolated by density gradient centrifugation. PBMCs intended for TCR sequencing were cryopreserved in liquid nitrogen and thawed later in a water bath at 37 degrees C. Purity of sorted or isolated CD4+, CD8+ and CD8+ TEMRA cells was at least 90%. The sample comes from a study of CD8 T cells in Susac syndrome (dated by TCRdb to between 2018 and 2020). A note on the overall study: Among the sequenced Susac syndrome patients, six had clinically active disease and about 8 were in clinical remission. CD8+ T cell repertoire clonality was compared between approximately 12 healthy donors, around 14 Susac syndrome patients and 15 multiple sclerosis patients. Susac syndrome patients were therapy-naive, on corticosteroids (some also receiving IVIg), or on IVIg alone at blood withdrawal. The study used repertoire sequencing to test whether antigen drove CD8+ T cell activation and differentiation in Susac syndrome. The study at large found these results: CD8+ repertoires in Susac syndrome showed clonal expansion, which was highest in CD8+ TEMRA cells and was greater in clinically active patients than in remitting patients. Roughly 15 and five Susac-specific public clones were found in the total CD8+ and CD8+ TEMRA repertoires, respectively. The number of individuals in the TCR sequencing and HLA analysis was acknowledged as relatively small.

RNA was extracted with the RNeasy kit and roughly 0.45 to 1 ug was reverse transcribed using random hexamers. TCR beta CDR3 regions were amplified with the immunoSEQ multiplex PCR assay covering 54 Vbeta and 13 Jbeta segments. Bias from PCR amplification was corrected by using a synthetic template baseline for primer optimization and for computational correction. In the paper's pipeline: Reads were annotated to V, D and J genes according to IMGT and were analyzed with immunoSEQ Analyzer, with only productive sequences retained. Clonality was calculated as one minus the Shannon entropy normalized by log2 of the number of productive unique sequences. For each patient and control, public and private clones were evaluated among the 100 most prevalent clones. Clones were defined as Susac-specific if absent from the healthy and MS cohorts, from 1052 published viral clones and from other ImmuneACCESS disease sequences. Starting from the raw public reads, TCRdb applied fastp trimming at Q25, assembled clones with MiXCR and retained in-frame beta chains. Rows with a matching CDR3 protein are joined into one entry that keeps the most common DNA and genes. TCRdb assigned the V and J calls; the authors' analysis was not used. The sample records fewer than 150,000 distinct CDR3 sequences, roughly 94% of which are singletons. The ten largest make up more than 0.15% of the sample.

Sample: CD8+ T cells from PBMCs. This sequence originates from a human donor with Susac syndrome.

The nucleotide sequence is TGTGCCAGCGGCTGGGGAGGGGGGGGCCAAGAGACCCAGTACTTC. Its protein product is CASGWGGGGQETQYF. The receptor chain draws on TRBV27 and TRBJ2-5; the D gene is possibly TRBD2, with 7 bases matching. From a lookup of the germline V gene (reference sequence), CDR1 and CDR2 are MNHEY and SMNVEV. V drops 8 bases and J drops 1 base, leaving 17 bases in between. The CDR3 runs 15 amino acids, cysteine and phenylalanine included. The CDR3 DNA has 45 bases and is translated from base 1.